The 20 T cell receptor beta chains below were found in one sample sequenced in a study of cytotoxic CD8 clonotypes in ibrutinib-treated CLL. This table comes from immunoSEQ multiplex PCR, and its TCRdb copy is limited to in-frame clones, with some not included. The data contain 200,000 or so clones, more than 65% of them seen just once; the ten biggest clones take up roughly 5.8%. The sample was PBMCs, taken after 12 months of ibrutinib treatment. The receptors stem from a human donor with chronic lymphocytic leukemia.

This chain links TRBV18 with TRBJ1-2; the D is unclear. The CDR3 totals 13 residues. The V gene's germline CDR1 is KGHSH and CDR2 LQKENI. The ends were cut back, 5 bases at V and 0 bases at J, with 7 bases in the middle. The CDR3 spells CASSGGPNYGYTF. Here the CDR3 DNA reads TGTGCCAGCTCAGGAGGTCCTAACTATGGCTACACCTTC.

The V gene is TRBV6-5, the J gene TRBJ2-1; 9 bases are shared with TRBD2. V lost 5 bases to trimming and J lost 13 bases; unmatched junction nucleotides: 6. Germline V gene data show CDR1 as MNHEY and CDR2 as SVGAGI. This CDR3 contains 12 residues. CDR3 region: CASSEASGAQFF. The CDR3 DNA follows: TGTGCCAGCAGTGAGGCTAGCGGGGCCCAGTTCTTC.

This clone was detected a few times. The chain couples TRBV7-2 to TRBJ2-1, with 10 positions matching TRBD2. The V gene end was trimmed by 7 bases and the J gene end by 7 bases; junction bases not matched to a gene: 7. The CDR3 has 14 residues. The germline V gene has CDR1 SGHTA and CDR2 FQGNSA. CDR3 protein: CASTSGSAGNEQFF. CDR3 sequence (DNA): TGTGCCAGCACTAGCGGGAGTGCTGGGAATGAGCAGTTCTTC.

The chain carries TRBV7-2 and TRBJ2-3; D is ambiguous. The CDR3 spans 14 residues. V was cut by 6 bases and J by 1 base, with 11 bases left in between. Germline CDR1 is SGHTA and CDR2 is FQGNSA. CDR3 sequence (DNA): TGTGCCAGCAGGCCATGGTGGGGCACAGATACGCAGTATTTT. It encodes CASRPWWGTDTQYF.

CDR3 region: CASSSREGTGGSGANVLTF. The CDR3, as DNA: TGTGCCAGCAGCTCCAGGGAGGGGACAGGGGGCTCCGGGGCCAACGTCCTGACTTTC. This chain connects TRBV5-4 to TRBJ2-6, with TRBD1 matching over 12 bases. This CDR3 is built from 19 residues. The germline gives CDR1 SGHNT, CDR2 YYREEE (reference sequence). With 3 bases clipped from V and 4 bases from J, the junction kept 11 bases outside the gene matches.

This rearrangement joins TRBV28 to TRBJ2-7; the D is unclear. Trimming stripped 1 base from V and 6 bases from J, with 16 bases between. From germline, CDR1 is MDHEN and CDR2 SYDVKM. The CDR3 sequence is 15 residues long. CDR3 nucleotides: TGTGCCAGCAGTTTATTCTCTTTGCGGAGAGGCGAGCAGTACTTC. It encodes CASSLFSLRRGEQYF.

The chain combines TRBV5-1 with TRBJ2-7; 9 bases are a match to TRBD1. The CDR3 covers 15 residues. CDR1 is SGHRS, CDR2 YFSETQ, per germline. V was clipped by 0 bases and J by 5 bases; unmatched bases: 6. The chain's CDR3 is CASSLAGTGQHEQYF. The CDR3 DNA follows: TGCGCCAGCAGCTTGGCCGGGACAGGGCAACACGAGCAGTACTTC.

This clone was recorded a few times. The V gene is TRBV25-1, the J gene TRBJ2-1; D uncertain. CDR3 length: 15 amino acids. The germline gives CDR1 MGHDK, CDR2 SYGVNS. Trimming cost V 3 bases and J 4 bases, with 13 bases left between them. CDR3 region: CASSDSRQHYNEQFF. CDR3 nucleotide sequence: TGTGCCAGCAGTGATAGCCGACAACATTACAATGAGCAGTTCTTC.

The gene calls are TRBV28 and TRBJ2-7, with unresolved D. The germline V gene has CDR1 MDHEN and CDR2 SYDVKM. This CDR3 spans 15 amino acids. Trimming shortened V by 5 bases and J by 2 bases, and 16 bases separated the two germline ends. As DNA, the CDR3 is TGTGCCAGCAGTATCGACGCAAATATAGCCTACGAGCAGTACTTC. It codes for CASSIDANIAYEQYF.

The chain joins TRBV7-3 to TRBJ1-2, with TRBD1 matching over 7 bases. Per the germline V gene, CDR1 is SGHTA and CDR2 is FQGTGA. V lost 5 bases, J lost 4 bases, and 4 bases stayed unmatched. The CDR3 consists of 13 residues. Here the CDR3 DNA reads TGTGCCAGCAGCCCCGGGGACAGCTATGGCTACACCTTC. Protein product: CASSPGDSYGYTF.

The chain employs TRBV5-1 and TRBJ1-1; the D is unclear. The germline CDR1 and CDR2 sequences are SGHRS and YFSETQ. The CDR3 contains 13 residues. V was trimmed by 0 bases and J by 5 bases, leaving 8 bases between them. Written as DNA, the CDR3 is TGCGCCAGCAGCTTGGCGGTTGGAACTGAAGCTTTCTTT. Its translation is CASSLAVGTEAFF.

The chain couples TRBV7-2 to TRBJ1-2; D unclear. The CDR3 contains 12 residues. Trimming left V 5 bases short and J 3 bases short, with 7 bases between. Germline V gives CDR1 SGHTA, CDR2 FQGNSA. The CDR3 nucleotides are TGTGCCAGCAGCAAACAGCACTATGGCTACACCTTC. Translated, it gives CASSKQHYGYTF.

The CDR3 coding sequence is TGTGCCAGCAGTTACGGAGGCGCGAAAAACTATGGCTACACCTTC. It encodes CASSYGGAKNYGYTF. The chain uses TRBV6-5 and TRBJ1-2; D unresolved. Germline V lookup: CDR1 MNHEY, CDR2 SVGAGI. V lost 2 bases and J lost 2, with 12 bases in between. The CDR3 is 15 amino acids.

The CDR3 DNA follows: TGCAGCGTTGGGGGACTAGCGGGAAACGAGCAGTTCTTC. Amino acids: CSVGGLAGNEQFF. This sequence joins TRBV29-1 and TRBJ2-1, with 13 bases matching TRBD2. The CDR3 loop spans 13 amino acids. Losses at the gene ends were 4 bases for V and 10 bases for J; bases not matched to a gene: 4. Germline V lookup: CDR1 SQVTM, CDR2 ANQGSEA.

The chain links TRBV18 to TRBJ1-1, with D possibly being TRBD1 (6 bases). The ends were cut back, 4 bases at V and 1 base at J, with 10 bases in the middle. The germline CDR1 and CDR2 sequences are KGHSH and LQKENI. This CDR3 has 14 amino acids. Written as DNA, the CDR3 is TGTGCCAGCTCACAAGGACAGAGGAACACTGAAGCTTTCTTT. Protein: CASSQGQRNTEAFF. Together with reference TRBV18 and TRBJ1-1, the CDR3 gives the full variable domain: NAGVMQNPRHLVRRRGQEARLRCSPMKGHSHVYWYRQLPEEGLKFMVYLQKENIIDESGMPKERFSAEFPKEGPSILRIQQVVRGDSAAYFCASSQGQRNTEAFFGQGTRLTVV.

V gene TRBV15 combines with J gene TRBJ1-1; TRBD1 aligns across 9 bases. This CDR3 has 14 residues. V dropped 2 bases and J dropped 6; count of bases not matched to a gene: 4. Germline V gene sequence: CDR1 LNHNV, CDR2 YYDKDF (reference sequence). The CDR3 loop is CATSRTGGRAEAFF. The CDR3 coding sequence is TGTGCCACCAGCAGAACAGGGGGCCGCGCTGAAGCTTTCTTT.

The V call is TRBV5-1, the J call TRBJ2-3; TRBD1 is a possible D gene (5 bases). In germline, CDR1 is SGHRS, CDR2 YFSETQ. Trimming stripped 4 bases from V and 6 bases from J, with 12 bases between. This CDR3 comprises 13 residues. The CDR3 spells CASSPGWVDTQYF. The CDR3 DNA sequence: TGCGCCAGCAGCCCAGGGTGGGTGGATACGCAGTATTTT.

The chain carries TRBV18 and TRBJ1-2, with D perhaps matching TRBD1 (5 bases). The V end lost 3 bases, the J end lost 4 bases, and 12 bases lay between the germline ends. CDR1 KGHSH and CDR2 LQKENI come from the germline V gene. This CDR3 comprises 14 residues. The CDR3 loop is CASSPKAGTYGYTF. The CDR3 coding sequence is TGTGCCAGCTCACCTAAGGCAGGGACCTATGGCTACACCTTC.

CDR3 nucleotides: TGTGCCAGCAGCCCCTGGGGAGAGCGATACTCCTCCTACGAGCAGTACTTC. This sequence encodes CASSPWGERYSSYEQYF. The chain links TRBV9 to TRBJ2-7, with D possibly being TRBD2 (5 bases). V shed 4 bases and J shed 0 bases, with 20 bases lying between them. The CDR3 is made up of 17 amino acids. Germline V lookup: CDR1 SGDLS, CDR2 YYNGEE.

This clone was seen a handful of times. The chain joins TRBV5-1 to TRBJ2-3; 12 bases agree with TRBD2. V lost 3 bases, J lost 0 bases, and 2 bases stayed unmatched. This CDR3 contains 16 residues. Germline assignment: CDR1 SGHRS and CDR2 YFSETQ. DNA of the CDR3: TGCGCCAGCAGCTCCGGACTAGCGGGGAGCACAGATACGCAGTATTTT. Encoded protein: CASSSGLAGSTDTQYF.